Listed here are 10 T cell receptor beta chains from one sample, sequenced in a study of siplizumab effects on memory and regulatory T cells. TCRdb's copy holds only in-frame clones and misses some; the assay was immunoSEQ multiplex PCR. Of tens of thousands of clones listed, over 85% are singletons. The sequencing sample was made of CD8+ T cells sorted from blood. These receptors all come from a human donor in good health.

This clone was counted between two and nine times. The chain joins TRBV2 to TRBJ2-7; tentatively, D is TRBD2 (5 bases). The CDR3 has 15 amino acids. Germline CDR1 SNHLY, CDR2 FYNNEI. Trimming took 8 bases from V and 0 from J, leaving 17 bases between them. The CDR3 protein is CASGWGDSASYEQYF. Written as DNA, the CDR3 is TGTGCCAGCGGCTGGGGAGACTCAGCCTCCTACGAGCAGTACTTC.

The gene calls are TRBV7-9 and TRBJ2-5; no definite D call. V gave up 7 bases and J gave up 0 bases, with 12 bases separating them. This CDR3 has 14 residues. CDR1 SEHNR and CDR2 FQNEAQ come from the germline V gene (reference sequence). The CDR3 loop reads CASTTDGYQETQYF. CDR3 nucleotides: TGTGCCAGCACCACGGACGGGTACCAAGAGACCCAGTACTTC.

The count of this clone is one. The CDR3 DNA reads as TGTGCCAGCAGTTCCCCGGTTCAGGCAAACTATGGCTACACCTTC. Translating it yields CASSSPVQANYGYTF. The V gene is TRBV28, the J gene TRBJ1-2; D is unclear. Trimming removed 4 bases from V and 2 bases from J, with 14 bases in between. The CDR3 is 15 residues long. Germline loops: CDR1 MDHEN, CDR2 SYDVKM.

This clone was found once. The CDR3 is CASRRGGPGANVLTF. Here the CDR3 DNA reads TGTGCCAGTAGACGTGGGGGGCCTGGGGCCAACGTCCTGACTTTC. This chain uses TRBV19 with TRBJ2-6; D is perhaps TRBD1 or TRBD2 (6 bases each). The germline CDR1 and CDR2 sequences are LNHDA and SQIVND (reference sequence). The CDR3 extends over 15 amino acids. The V end was cut by 6 bases, the J end by 2 bases, with 11 bases between.

The V call is TRBV14, the J call TRBJ2-1, with D perhaps being TRBD1 or TRBD2 (6 bases each). V was shortened by 5 bases and J by 7 bases, with 18 bases between the two germline ends. This CDR3 spans 15 amino acids. CDR1 is SGHDN, CDR2 FVKESK, per germline. CDR3 sequence reads: CASSASGALLNEQFF. CDR3 in DNA: TGTGCCAGCAGCGCTTCGGGGGCCCTTTTGAATGAGCAGTTCTTC.

This clone has a single count. The chain employs TRBV2 and TRBJ1-1; D gene ambiguous. The CDR3 is made up of 14 amino acids. Trimming left V 1 base short and J 3 bases short, with 9 bases between. Germline assignment: CDR1 SNHLY and CDR2 FYNNEI. The CDR3 sequence is CASSEVEGYTEAFF. CDR3 in DNA: TGTGCCAGCAGTGAAGTGGAGGGCTACACTGAAGCTTTCTTT.

This chain uses TRBV9 with TRBJ2-5; tentatively, D is TRBD1 (5 bases). V was trimmed by 3 bases and J by 5 bases, leaving 17 bases between them. The CDR3 runs to 15 residues. CDR1 SGDLS and CDR2 YYNGEE come from the germline V gene. The CDR3 sequence: CASSATSGFSETQYF. Written as DNA, the CDR3 is TGTGCCAGCAGCGCCACTTCAGGGTTTTCTGAGACCCAGTACTTC.

The rearrangement links TRBV11-2 to TRBJ2-3, with a possible D match to TRBD1 (6 bases). This CDR3 has 15 residues. Trimming took off 4 bases at V and 2 bases at J, with 13 bases between the two ends. From germline, CDR1 is SGHAT and CDR2 FQNNGV. The CDR3 spells CASSSQDSITDTQYF. DNA for the CDR3: TGTGCCAGCAGCTCGCAGGACAGCATCACAGATACGCAGTATTTT.

V is TRBV9 and J is TRBJ2-1; no firm D call. The CDR3 extends over 15 amino acids. Trimming took 6 bases from V and 0 from J, leaving 13 bases between them. The germline V gene has CDR1 SGDLS and CDR2 YYNGEE. The CDR3 is CASTQTDNSYNEQFF. CDR3 sequence (DNA): TGTGCCAGCACCCAGACGGATAACTCCTACAATGAGCAGTTCTTC.

The gene calls are TRBV27 and TRBJ2-3, with 8 bases aligning to TRBD2. The CDR3 extends over 16 amino acids. In germline, CDR1 is MNHEY, CDR2 SMNVEV (reference sequence). With V trimmed by 1 base and J by 6 bases, 9 bases remained unmatched. Here the CDR3 reads CASSLFPGGGGDTQYF. The CDR3 coding sequence is TGTGCCAGCAGTTTATTCCCGGGAGGGGGGGGCGATACGCAGTATTTT.